This T cell receptor beta chain stems from a study of blood T cell repertoires in COVID-19. For the study at large: Whether acute or convalescent, the COVID-19 samples came from the United States, Italy and Spain.

The CDR3 consists of 13 residues. V shed 1 base and J shed 12 bases, with 13 bases lying between them. The germline V gene has CDR1 SGHVS and CDR2 FQNEAQ. Per the original methods: Amplification of reference gene primers provided the estimated nucleated cell counts. Data came from immunoSEQ multiplex PCR; TCRdb stores just in-frame clones and leaves some out. The V and J calls and clone size are taken from that table; D and trimming were inferred from the DNA. The repertoire has around 360,000 clones, roughly 87% of them found once; the top ten carry 2.5% to 3.5%. Material for sequencing was PBMCs or T cells enriched from blood (not recorded which). This sequence originates from a woman aged 25 to 45 who had recovered from COVID-19. This rearrangement joins TRBV7-8 to TRBJ2-1; D unresolved. CDR3 nucleotides: TGTGCCAGCAGCTTAGAGGCGAGGATGGGGCAGTTCTTC. This translates into CASSLEARMGQFF.